A selection of T cell receptor beta chains follows, all from one sample in a study of PD-1 blockade in classical Hodgkin lymphoma. Repertoires were generated with immunoSEQ multiplex PCR, while TCRdb's copy carries only in-frame clones and drops some. The repertoire holds 34,000 or so clones, with around 81% as singletons. Sequencing used peripheral blood mononuclear cells (PBMCs), obtained before the fourth cycle of nivolumab. The receptors were sampled from a human donor with classical Hodgkin lymphoma. CDR3s include the opening cysteine and the closing phenylalanine or tryptophan. D genes are given only for firm matches. For some rows the clone size is stated as once, few or many, or as a class when expanded; others skip it.

V: TRBV11-2; size: .; D: .; J: TRBJ2-6; CDR3: CASRRTGTWAPGANVLTF; DNA: TGTGCCAGCAGAAGAACCGGGACTTGGGCTCCCGGGGCCAACGTCCTGACTTTC
V: TRBV9; size: .; D: .; J: TRBJ1-1; CDR3: CASSASGVMNTEAFF; DNA: TGTGCCAGCAGCGCCTCAGGGGTGATGAACACTGAAGCTTTCTTT
V: TRBV13; size: .; D: .; J: TRBJ2-5; CDR3: CASQKGSLRQETQYF; DNA: TGTGCCAGCCAGAAAGGCTCGCTGCGTCAAGAGACCCAGTACTTC
V: TRBV19; size: .; D: .; J: TRBJ2-5; CDR3: CASSMRRQGLGAQYF; DNA: TGTGCCAGTAGTATGAGGAGGCAAGGCCTGGGGGCCCAGTACTTC
V: TRBV27; size: .; D: .; J: TRBJ2-3; CDR3: CASRTTQGGGADTQYF; DNA: TGTGCCAGCAGGACGACCCAGGGGGGAGGGGCAGATACGCAGTATTTT
V: TRBV7-2; size: .; D: .; J: TRBJ1-5; CDR3: CASTLRRIEKLNQPQHF; DNA: TGTGCCAGCACCTTAAGACGGATCGAAAAACTCAATCAGCCCCAGCATTTT
V: TRBV9; size: .; D: .; J: TRBJ1-1; CDR3: CASSVGLVNTEAFF; DNA: TGTGCCAGCAGCGTAGGATTAGTGAACACTGAAGCTTTCTTT
V: TRBV18; size: .; D: .; J: TRBJ1-5; CDR3: CASSPPEGQPQHF; DNA: TGTGCCAGCTCACCGCCGGAGGGACAGCCCCAGCATTTT
V: TRBV29-1; size: .; D: .; J: TRBJ2-5; CDR3: CSGRRGGGPQETQYF; DNA: TGCAGCGGTCGAAGAGGCGGAGGTCCCCAAGAGACCCAGTACTTC
V: TRBV7-2; size: .; D: TRBD1; J: TRBJ2-1; CDR3: CASSEDRGPYNEQFF; DNA: TGTGCCAGCAGCGAAGACAGGGGACCGTACAATGAGCAGTTCTTC
V: TRBV30; size: few; D: .; J: TRBJ1-2; CDR3: CAWSVLSYGYTF; DNA: TGTGCCTGGAGTGTACTCAGCTATGGCTACACCTTC
V: TRBV5-1; size: .; D: TRBD2; J: TRBJ2-2; CDR3: CASSSTSGRAGELFF; DNA: TGCGCCAGCAGCTCGACTAGCGGGAGGGCCGGGGAGCTGTTTTTT
V: TRBV6-6; size: .; D: TRBD2; J: TRBJ2-5; CDR3: CASSYSGLGETQYF; DNA: TGTGCCAGCAGTTACTCTGGACTAGGAGAGACCCAGTACTTC
V: TRBV29-1; size: .; D: .; J: TRBJ2-1; CDR3: CSAPSRGTYNEQFF; DNA: TGCAGCGCCCCCTCCCGGGGAACCTACAATGAGCAGTTCTTC
V: TRBV5-6; size: once; D: TRBD2; J: TRBJ2-7; CDR3: CASSFLLSGRPYEQYF; DNA: TGTGCCAGCAGCTTCCTTCTTAGCGGGAGGCCTTACGAGCAGTACTTC
V: TRBV28; size: .; D: TRBD1; J: TRBJ2-3; CDR3: CAEQGTGTDTQYF; DNA: TGTGCCGAACAAGGGACAGGGACAGATACGCAGTATTTT
V: TRBV4-3; size: .; D: .; J: TRBJ1-1; CDR3: CASSPSIRGDTEAFF; DNA: TGCGCCAGCAGCCCTTCAATAAGGGGGGACACTGAAGCTTTCTTT
V: TRBV11-3; size: .; D: .; J: TRBJ2-1; CDR3: CASSLVADQRNEQFF; DNA: TGTGCCAGCAGCTTAGTGGCGGACCAGAGGAATGAGCAGTTCTTC
V: TRBV4-2; size: .; D: .; J: TRBJ1-1; CDR3: CASSQQAQATEAFF; DNA: TGTGCCAGCAGCCAACAAGCACAGGCCACTGAAGCTTTCTTT
V: TRBV5-4; size: .; D: .; J: TRBJ1-2; CDR3: CASSPYGRVYGYTF; DNA: TGTGCCAGCAGCCCTTACGGCAGGGTCTATGGCTACACCTTC
V: TRBV29-1; size: .; D: .; J: TRBJ1-1; CDR3: CSVGSGLNTEAFF; DNA: TGCAGCGTTGGTTCGGGGTTGAACACTGAAGCTTTCTTT
V: TRBV27; size: once; D: .; J: TRBJ2-7; CDR3: CASAVTGLRSYEQYF; DNA: TGTGCCAGCGCTGTAACAGGTTTAAGATCCTACGAGCAGTACTTC
V: TRBV28; size: .; D: .; J: TRBJ2-1; CDR3: CASSPRYEQFF; DNA: TGTGCCAGCAGTCCCCGGTATGAGCAGTTCTTC
V: TRBV6-1; size: .; D: TRBD1; J: TRBJ1-5; CDR3: CASSGKGRTGPYSNQPQHF; DNA: TGTGCCAGCAGTGGGAAGGGACGGACAGGGCCTTATAGCAATCAGCCCCAGCATTTT
V: TRBV4-3; size: .; D: .; J: TRBJ2-1; CDR3: CASSQFVGRESYNEQFF; DNA: TGCGCCAGCAGCCAATTCGTAGGTCGGGAGTCCTACAATGAGCAGTTCTTC
V: TRBV19; size: .; D: TRBD1; J: TRBJ1-5; CDR3: CASSIGQASNQPQHF; DNA: TGTGCCAGTAGTATCGGACAGGCGAGCAATCAGCCCCAGCATTTT
V: TRBV7-9; size: .; D: .; J: TRBJ2-7; CDR3: CASGTGGGSSYEQYF; DNA: TGTGCCAGCGGTACTGGCGGAGGGAGCTCCTACGAGCAGTACTTC
V: TRBV6-6; size: .; D: .; J: TRBJ2-3; CDR3: CASKSWADTQYF; DNA: TGTGCCAGCAAGTCTTGGGCAGATACGCAGTATTTT
V: TRBV6-4; size: .; D: .; J: TRBJ2-1; CDR3: CASSDNGVEGNEQFF; DNA: TGTGCCAGCAGTGACAACGGGGTGGAGGGTAATGAGCAGTTCTTC
V: TRBV7-2; size: .; D: .; J: TRBJ1-5; CDR3: CASSLLRQPQHF; DNA: TGTGCCAGCAGCTTACTGCGGCAGCCCCAGCATTTT
V: TRBV6-1; size: .; D: TRBD1; J: TRBJ1-2; CDR3: CASTRDRDRYGYTF; DNA: TGTGCCAGCACCCGGGACAGGGATCGATATGGCTACACCTTC
V: TRBV7-3; size: .; D: TRBD2; J: TRBJ2-1; CDR3: CASSATSGVFYNEQFF; DNA: TGTGCCAGCAGCGCGACTAGCGGGGTCTTTTACAATGAGCAGTTCTTC